This entry lists 14 T cell receptor beta chains sequenced from one sample in a study of CXCR3-negative and CXCR3-positive naive CD8 T cells. The study made its TRB cDNA libraries by 5' RACE, adding UMI labels. No DNA is given; TCRdb re-called the 5' RACE reads and lists each CDR3 protein once. This sample's table has 75,000 or so distinct CDR3 sequences. Sequencing used naive CXCR3- CD8+ T cells from blood. The subset was: CD45RO-CCR7+CD27+CD95- naive CD8+ T cells lacking CXCR3 (TNR3-). The receptors derive from a human donor in good health. Some clones in this sample may be carry-over from other donors' samples.

This sequence joins TRBV7-6 and TRBJ2-7; TCRdb gives TRBD1 as the D gene, but with no DNA this cannot be confirmed. From germline, CDR1 is SGHVS and CDR2 FNYEAQ. This CDR3 has 14 amino acids. The CDR3 is CASSLRVGSYEQYF.

This chain uses TRBV7-9 with TRBJ2-1; TCRdb gives TRBD2 as the D gene, but with no DNA this cannot be confirmed. The CDR3 extends over 12 amino acids. Germline lookup yields CDR1 SEHNR and CDR2 FQNEAQ (reference sequence). The CDR3 loop reads CASSFPIGEQFF.

The chain has TRBV4-1 and TRBJ2-5; the D gene TCRdb calls, TRBD2, cannot be checked with no DNA. The V gene's germline CDR1 is MGHRA and CDR2 YSYEKL. The CDR3 runs 17 residues. CDR3 in amino acids: CASSGGGSGEAQETQYF.

V is TRBV4-1 and J is TRBJ2-7; there is no DNA to check the TCRdb D call of TRBD2. The CDR3 length is 15 residues. The germline gives CDR1 MGHRA, CDR2 YSYEKL. The CDR3 protein is CASSQDGRGLYEQYF.

J is TRBJ2-7 and V is TRBV12-3 or TRBV12-4; as DNA is missing, the TRBD1 call by TCRdb cannot be tested. CDR3 length equals 15 residues. CDR3 loop: CASSGAGQRSYEQYF.

J is TRBJ2-3 and V is TRBV29-1; with no DNA, the TCRdb D assignment of TRBD2 cannot be verified. Looked up from germline, CDR1 is SQVTM and CDR2 is ANQGSEA. This CDR3 contains 14 residues. This chain's CDR3 is CSVDSGGGLDTQYF.

V gene TRBV15 combines with J gene TRBJ2-7; the TCRdb call, TRBD2, lacks DNA for checking. Germline CDR1 is LNHNV and CDR2 is YYDKDF (reference sequence). The CDR3 runs to 15 residues. This CDR3 is CATSIGSGGGDEQYF.

The chain has TRBV12-3 or TRBV12-4 and TRBJ2-7; the TRBD1 assignment by TCRdb is unverifiable without DNA. CDR3 length: 15 residues. The CDR3 spells CASSSSRDSHYEQYF.

The chain combines TRBV10-1 with TRBJ1-6. The CDR3 has 17 amino acids. The germline V gene has CDR1 WNHNN and CDR2 SYGVQD (reference sequence). CDR3 protein: CASSNSSGRACNSPLHF.

V usage is TRBV25-1 and J usage is TRBJ2-5; TCRdb proposes TRBD2, but this gene call is untestable without DNA. Germline CDR1 is MGHDK and CDR2 is SYGVNS. CDR3 length equals 12 residues. This chain's CDR3 is CATATNPETQYF.

V and J are TRBV12-3 or TRBV12-4 and TRBJ2-5; TCRdb's D gene call, TRBD2, goes unchecked for lack of DNA. The CDR3 has 16 residues. The CDR3 sequence: CASHLGGRGPQETQYF.

The CDR3 loop is CASRRQGYNEQFF. V usage is TRBV28 and J usage is TRBJ2-1; lacking DNA, the TRBD1 call made by TCRdb goes unchecked. Germline V gives CDR1 MDHEN, CDR2 SYDVKM. CDR3 length equals 13 residues.

The chain carries TRBV5-1 and TRBJ1-1. Germline V CDR1 and CDR2: SGHRS, YFSETQ. The CDR3 is 13 residues long. CDR3 protein: CASSLDARTEAFF.

V usage is TRBV14 and J usage is TRBJ1-2. The CDR3 has 13 residues. Germline V gene data show CDR1 as SGHDN and CDR2 as FVKESK. CDR3 protein: CASSQGQNYGYTF.